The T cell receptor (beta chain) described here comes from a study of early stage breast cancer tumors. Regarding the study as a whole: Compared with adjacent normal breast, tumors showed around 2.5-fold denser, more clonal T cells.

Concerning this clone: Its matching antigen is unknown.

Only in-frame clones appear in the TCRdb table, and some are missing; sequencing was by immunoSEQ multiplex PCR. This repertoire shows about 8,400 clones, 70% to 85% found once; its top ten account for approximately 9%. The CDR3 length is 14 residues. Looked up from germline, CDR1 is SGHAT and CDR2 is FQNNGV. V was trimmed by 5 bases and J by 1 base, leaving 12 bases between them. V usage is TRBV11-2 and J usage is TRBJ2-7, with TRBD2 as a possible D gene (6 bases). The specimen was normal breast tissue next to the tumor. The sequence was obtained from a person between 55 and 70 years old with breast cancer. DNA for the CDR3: TGTGCCAGCAGCCGGGGAGGCATGTCCTACGAGCAGTACTTC. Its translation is CASSRGGMSYEQYF.